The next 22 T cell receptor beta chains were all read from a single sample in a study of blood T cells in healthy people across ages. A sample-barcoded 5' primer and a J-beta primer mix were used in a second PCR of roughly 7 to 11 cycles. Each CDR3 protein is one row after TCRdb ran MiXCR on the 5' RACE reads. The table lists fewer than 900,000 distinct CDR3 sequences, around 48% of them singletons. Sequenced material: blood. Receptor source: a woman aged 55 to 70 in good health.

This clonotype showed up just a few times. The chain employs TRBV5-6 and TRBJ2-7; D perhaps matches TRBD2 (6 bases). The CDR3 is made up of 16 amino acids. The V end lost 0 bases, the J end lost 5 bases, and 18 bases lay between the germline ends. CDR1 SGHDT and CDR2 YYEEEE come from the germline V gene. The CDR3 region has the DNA TGTGCCAGCAGCTTGGTGGCCGGGAGTGGATTCCACGAGCAGTACTTC. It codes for CASSLVAGSGFHEQYF.

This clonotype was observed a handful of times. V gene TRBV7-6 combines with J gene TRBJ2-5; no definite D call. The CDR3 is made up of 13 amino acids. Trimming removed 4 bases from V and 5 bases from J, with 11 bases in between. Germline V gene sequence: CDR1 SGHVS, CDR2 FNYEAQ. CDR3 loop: CASSSGRSETQYF. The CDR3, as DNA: TGTGCCAGCAGCTCCGGGCGATCGGAGACCCAGTACTTC.

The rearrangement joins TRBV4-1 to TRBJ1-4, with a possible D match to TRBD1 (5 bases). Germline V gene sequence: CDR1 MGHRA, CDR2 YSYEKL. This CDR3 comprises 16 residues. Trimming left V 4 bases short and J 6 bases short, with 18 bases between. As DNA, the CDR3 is TGCGCCAGCAGCCGGAGCCTTGGGACCGGACATGAAAAACTGTTTTTT. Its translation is CASSRSLGTGHEKLFF.

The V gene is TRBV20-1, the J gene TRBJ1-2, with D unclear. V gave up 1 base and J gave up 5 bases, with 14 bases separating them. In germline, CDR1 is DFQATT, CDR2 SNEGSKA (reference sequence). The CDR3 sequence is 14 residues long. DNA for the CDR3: TGCAGTGCTAGAGGCTCGGGGAGTGATTATGGCTACACCTTC. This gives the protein CSARGSGSDYGYTF.

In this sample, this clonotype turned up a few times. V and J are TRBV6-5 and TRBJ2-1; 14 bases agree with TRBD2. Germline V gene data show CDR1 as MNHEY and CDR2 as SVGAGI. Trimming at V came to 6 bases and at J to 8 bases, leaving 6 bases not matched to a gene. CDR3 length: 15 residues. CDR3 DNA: TGTGCCAGCAGGAGACTAGCGGGAGGGCCAGATGAGCAGTTCTTC. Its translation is CASRRLAGGPDEQFF.

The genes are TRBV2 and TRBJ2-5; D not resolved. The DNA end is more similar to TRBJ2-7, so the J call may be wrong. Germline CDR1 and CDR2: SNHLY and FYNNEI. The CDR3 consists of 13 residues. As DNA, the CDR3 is TGTGCCAGCAGTCCGGTGCCAAGTTACGAGCAGTACTTC. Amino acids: CASSPVPSYEQYF.

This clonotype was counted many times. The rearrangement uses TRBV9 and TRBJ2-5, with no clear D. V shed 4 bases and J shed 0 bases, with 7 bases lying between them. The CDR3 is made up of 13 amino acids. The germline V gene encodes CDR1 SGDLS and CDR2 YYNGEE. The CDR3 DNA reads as TGTGCCAGCAGCCCACCTTACCAAGAGACCCAGTACTTC. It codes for CASSPPYQETQYF.

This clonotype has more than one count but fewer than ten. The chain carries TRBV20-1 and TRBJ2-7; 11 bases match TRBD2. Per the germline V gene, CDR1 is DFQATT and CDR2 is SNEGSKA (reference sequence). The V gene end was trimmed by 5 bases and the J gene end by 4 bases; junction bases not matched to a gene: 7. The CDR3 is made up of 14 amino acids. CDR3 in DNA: TGCAGTGCTGCCAAGACTAGCGGGACGTACGAGCAGTACTTC. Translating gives CSAAKTSGTYEQYF.

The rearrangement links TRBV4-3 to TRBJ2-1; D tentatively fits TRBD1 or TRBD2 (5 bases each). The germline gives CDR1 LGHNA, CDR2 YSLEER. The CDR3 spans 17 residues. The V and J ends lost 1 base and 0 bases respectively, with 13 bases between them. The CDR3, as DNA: TGCGCCAGCAGCCAAGGGGGACGGGGAGACTCCTACAATGAGCAGTTCTTC. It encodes CASSQGGRGDSYNEQFF.

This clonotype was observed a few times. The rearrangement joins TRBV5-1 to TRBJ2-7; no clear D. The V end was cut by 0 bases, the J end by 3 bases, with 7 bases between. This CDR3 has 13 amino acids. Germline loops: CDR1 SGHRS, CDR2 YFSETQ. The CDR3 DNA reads TGCGCCAGCAGCTTGGGAACCTACTACGAGCAGTACTTC. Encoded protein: CASSLGTYYEQYF. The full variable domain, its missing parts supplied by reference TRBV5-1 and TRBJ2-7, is KAGVTQTPRYLIKTRGQQVTLSCSPISGHRSVSWYQQTPGQGLQFLFEYFSETQRNKGNFPGRFSGRQFSNSRSEMNVSTLELGDSALYLCASSLGTYYEQYFGPGTRLTVT.

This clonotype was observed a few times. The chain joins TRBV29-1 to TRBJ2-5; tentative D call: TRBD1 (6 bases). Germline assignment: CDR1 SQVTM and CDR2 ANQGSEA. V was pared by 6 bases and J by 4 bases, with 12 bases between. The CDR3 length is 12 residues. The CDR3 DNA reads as TGCAGCGTGACCCAGGGGATAGAGACCCAGTACTTC. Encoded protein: CSVTQGIETQYF.

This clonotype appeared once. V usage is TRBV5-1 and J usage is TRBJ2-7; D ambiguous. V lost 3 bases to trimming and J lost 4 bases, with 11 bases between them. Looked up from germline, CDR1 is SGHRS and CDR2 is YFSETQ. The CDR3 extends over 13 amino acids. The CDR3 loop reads CASSWASRYEQYF. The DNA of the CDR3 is TGCGCCAGCAGCTGGGCCAGTCGATACGAGCAGTACTTC.

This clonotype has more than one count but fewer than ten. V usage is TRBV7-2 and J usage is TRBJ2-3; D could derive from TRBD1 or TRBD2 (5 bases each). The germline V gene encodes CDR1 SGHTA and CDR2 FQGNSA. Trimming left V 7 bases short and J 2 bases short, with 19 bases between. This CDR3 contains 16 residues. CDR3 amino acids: CASIGPHDGTTDTQYF. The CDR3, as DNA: TGTGCCAGCATCGGCCCTCATGATGGGACCACAGATACGCAGTATTTT.

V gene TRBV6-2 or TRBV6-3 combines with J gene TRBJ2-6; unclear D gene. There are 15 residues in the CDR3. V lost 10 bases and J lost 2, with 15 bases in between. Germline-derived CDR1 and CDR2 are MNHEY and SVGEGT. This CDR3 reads CATLLIGAGANVLTF. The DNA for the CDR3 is TGTGCCACCTTGTTGATCGGTGCTGGGGCCAACGTCCTGACTTTC.

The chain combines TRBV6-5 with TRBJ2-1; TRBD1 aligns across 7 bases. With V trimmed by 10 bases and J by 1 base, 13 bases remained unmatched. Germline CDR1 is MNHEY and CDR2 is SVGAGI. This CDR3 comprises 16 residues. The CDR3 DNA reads TGTGCCATCGAACCCCGACAGGGTGGTTCCTACAATGAGCAGTTCTTC. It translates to CAIEPRQGGSYNEQFF.

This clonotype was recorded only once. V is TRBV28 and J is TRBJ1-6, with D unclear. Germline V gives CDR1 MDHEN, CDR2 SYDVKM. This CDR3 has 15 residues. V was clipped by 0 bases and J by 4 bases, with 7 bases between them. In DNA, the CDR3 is TGTGCCAGCAGTTTATGGCCCCCTTATAATTCACCCCTCCACTTT. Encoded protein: CASSLWPPYNSPLHF.

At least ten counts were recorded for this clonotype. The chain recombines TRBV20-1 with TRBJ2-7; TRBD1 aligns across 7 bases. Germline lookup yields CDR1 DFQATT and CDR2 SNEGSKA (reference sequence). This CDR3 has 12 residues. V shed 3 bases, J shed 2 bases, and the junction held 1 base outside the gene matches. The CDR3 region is CSARGQPYEQYF. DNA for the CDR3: TGCAGTGCTAGGGGACAGCCCTACGAGCAGTACTTC.

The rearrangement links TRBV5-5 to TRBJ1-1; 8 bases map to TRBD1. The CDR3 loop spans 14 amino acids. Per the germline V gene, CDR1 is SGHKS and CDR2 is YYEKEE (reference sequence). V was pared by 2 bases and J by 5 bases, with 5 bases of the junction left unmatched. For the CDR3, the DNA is TGTGCCAGCAGCTTAACAGGGGGTGTAACTGAAGCTTTCTTT. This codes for CASSLTGGVTEAFF.

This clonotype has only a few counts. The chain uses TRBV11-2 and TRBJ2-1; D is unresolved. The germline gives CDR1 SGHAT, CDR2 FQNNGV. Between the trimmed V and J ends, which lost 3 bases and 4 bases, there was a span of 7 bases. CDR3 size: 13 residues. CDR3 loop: CASSFDGYNEQFF. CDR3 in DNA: TGTGCCAGCAGCTTTGACGGGTACAATGAGCAGTTCTTC.

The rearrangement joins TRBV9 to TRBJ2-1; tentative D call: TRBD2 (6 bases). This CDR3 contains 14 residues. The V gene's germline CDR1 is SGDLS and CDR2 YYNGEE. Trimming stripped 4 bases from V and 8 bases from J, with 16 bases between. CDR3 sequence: CASSPVTSGHEQFF. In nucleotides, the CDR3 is TGTGCCAGCAGCCCGGTCACCAGCGGGCATGAGCAGTTCTTC. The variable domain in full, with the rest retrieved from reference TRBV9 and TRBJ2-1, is DSGVTQTPKHLITATGQRVTLRCSPRSGDLSVYWYQQSLDQGLQFLIQYYNGEERAKGNILERFSAQQFPDLHSELNLSSLELGDSALYFCASSPVTSGHEQFFGPGTRLTVL.

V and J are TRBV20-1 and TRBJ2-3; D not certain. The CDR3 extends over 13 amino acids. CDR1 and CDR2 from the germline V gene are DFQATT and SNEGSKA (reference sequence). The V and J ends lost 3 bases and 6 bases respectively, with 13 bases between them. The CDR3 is CSASSAISDTQYF. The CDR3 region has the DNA TGCAGTGCTAGTTCGGCCATTTCGGATACGCAGTATTTT.

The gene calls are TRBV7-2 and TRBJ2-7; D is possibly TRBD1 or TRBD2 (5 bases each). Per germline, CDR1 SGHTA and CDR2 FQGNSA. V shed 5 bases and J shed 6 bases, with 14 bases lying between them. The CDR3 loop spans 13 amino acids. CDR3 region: CASSTGPLSEQYF. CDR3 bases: TGTGCCAGCAGCACGGGACCTCTCTCCGAGCAGTACTTC.